The source of this T cell receptor (beta chain) is a study of shared clonotypes between healthy human individuals. About the research overall: Per donor, three plates held CD4 naive cells, three held CD4 memory, two held CD8 naive and one held CD8 memory. Regarding the study as a whole: An anticipated effect of sequencing depth on clonotype sharing among donors was recognized.

Measured with immunoSEQ multiplex PCR; TCRdb has only the in-frame clones, and not every one. The data contain millions of clones, over 85% of them singletons. Remarks on this clone: What it recognizes is unknown.

Germline lookup yields CDR1 LNHDA and CDR2 SQIVND (reference sequence). V lost 6 bases to trimming and J lost 1 base, with 10 bases between them. This CDR3 region has 14 residues. The sample consisted of naive CD4+ T cells sorted from blood. The subset was: CD45RA+ positively selected. The rearrangement uses TRBV19 and TRBJ2-1; D unclear. The source is a man aged 18 to 29 in good health. The CDR3 sequence: CASSPGLSYNEQFF. The CDR3, as DNA: TGTGCCAGTAGCCCCGGGTTGTCCTACAATGAGCAGTTCTTC.